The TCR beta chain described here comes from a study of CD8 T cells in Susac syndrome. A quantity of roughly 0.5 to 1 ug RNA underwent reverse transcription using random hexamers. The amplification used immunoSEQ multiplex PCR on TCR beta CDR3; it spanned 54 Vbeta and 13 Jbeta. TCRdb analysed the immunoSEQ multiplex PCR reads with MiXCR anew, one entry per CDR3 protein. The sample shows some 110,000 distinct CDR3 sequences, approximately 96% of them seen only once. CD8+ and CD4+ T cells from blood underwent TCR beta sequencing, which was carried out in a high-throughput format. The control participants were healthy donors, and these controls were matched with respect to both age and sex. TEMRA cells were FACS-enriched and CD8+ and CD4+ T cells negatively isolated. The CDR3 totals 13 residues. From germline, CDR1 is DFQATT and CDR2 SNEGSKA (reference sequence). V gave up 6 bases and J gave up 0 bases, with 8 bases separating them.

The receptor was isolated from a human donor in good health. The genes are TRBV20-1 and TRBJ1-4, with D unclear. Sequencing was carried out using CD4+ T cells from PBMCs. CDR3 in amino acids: CSARYATNEKLFF. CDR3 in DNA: TGCAGTGCGAGATATGCAACTAATGAAAAACTGTTTTTT.